What follows are 8 T cell receptor beta chains derived from one specimen sequenced in a study of blood T cell dynamics during melanoma immunotherapy. Some clones are missing from TCRdb's copy, which holds only in-frame ones; the method was immunoSEQ multiplex PCR. The sample includes approximately 22,000 clones, 70% to 90% of them seen just once. Specified time point: pre-treatment baseline. This specimen consisted of blood, obtained from a patient treated with checkpoint blockade. All receptors derive from a human donor with melanoma.

The CDR3 protein is CASSRVVGADEKLFF. As DNA, the CDR3 is TGTGCCAGCAGCCGTGTGGTAGGGGCCGATGAAAAACTGTTTTTT. The chain uses TRBV7-6 and TRBJ1-4, with a tentative D call TRBD1 (5 bases). The germline CDR1 and CDR2 sequences are SGHVS and FNYEAQ. The germline V and J ends were trimmed by 5 bases and 6 bases, with 16 bases remaining between them. The CDR3 runs to 15 residues.

V and J are TRBV6-5 and TRBJ2-5; 11 nucleotides align to TRBD2. V lost 9 bases and J lost 4; bases outside the gene matches: 7. The CDR3 contains 14 residues. From germline, CDR1 is MNHEY and CDR2 SVGAGI. In nucleotides, the CDR3 is TGTGCCAGTAGCGGGAGGGCCTGGGGAGAGACCCAGTACTTC. Protein sequence: CASSGRAWGETQYF.

V is TRBV7-3 and J is TRBJ2-5; D call uncertain. The CDR3 has 13 residues. In germline, CDR1 is SGHTA, CDR2 FQGTGA. Trimming left V 5 bases short and J 2 bases short, with 9 bases between. CDR3 protein: CASSTLGQETQYF. The CDR3 coding sequence is TGTGCCAGCAGCACCTTAGGGCAAGAGACCCAGTACTTC.

The chain has TRBV6-5 and TRBJ2-7, with 8 bases that match TRBD1. The CDR3 runs 14 residues. Germline V lookup: CDR1 MNHEY, CDR2 SVGAGI. V gave up 5 bases and J gave up 6 bases; unmatched junction bases: 9. For the CDR3, the DNA is TGTGCCAGCAGTCAAAGGACAGGGATCGGCGAGCAGTACTTC. Its protein is CASSQRTGIGEQYF.

CDR3 protein: CASSLRLLSTDTQYF. The DNA of the CDR3 is TGTGCCAGCAGCTTACGACTACTCAGCACAGATACGCAGTATTTT. This chain links TRBV7-8 with TRBJ2-3, with a possible D match to TRBD2 (5 bases). Trimming pared 2 bases from V and 0 bases from J, leaving 9 bases between. CDR3 size: 15 residues. Germline V CDR1 and CDR2: SGHVS, FQNEAQ. The full variable domain, completed using reference TRBV7-8 and TRBJ2-3, is GAGVSQSPRYKVAKRGQDVALRCDPISGHVSLFWYQQALGQGPEFLTYFQNEAQLDKSGLPSDRFFAERPEGSVSTLKIQRTQQEDSAVYLCASSLRLLSTDTQYFGPGTRLTVL.

The V gene is TRBV5-1, the J gene TRBJ2-5; the D gene is possibly TRBD1 (6 bases). Trimming removed 5 bases at V and 7 bases at J, with 18 bases between. The CDR3 length is 14 residues. The germline gives CDR1 SGHRS, CDR2 YFSETQ. As DNA, the CDR3 is TGCGCCAGCAGGGGGCACAGGGTCCCAGGGACCCAGTACTTC. This codes for CASRGHRVPGTQYF.

The V call is TRBV2, the J call TRBJ2-1; D not resolved. The CDR3 covers 12 residues. CDR1 SNHLY and CDR2 FYNNEI come from the germline V gene. Trimming pared 6 bases from V and 12 bases from J, leaving 15 bases between. CDR3: CASSQLEVGQFF. Here the CDR3 DNA reads TGTGCCAGCAGCCAACTTGAGGTTGGGCAGTTCTTC.

This rearrangement joins TRBV2 to TRBJ2-3; tentatively, D is TRBD1 or TRBD2 (6 bases each). Per germline, CDR1 SNHLY and CDR2 FYNNEI. Trimming left V 6 bases short and J 1 base short, with 11 bases between. The CDR3 contains 14 residues. The CDR3 sequence: CASRGGDGTDTQYF. CDR3 bases: TGTGCCAGCAGGGGGGGCGACGGCACAGATACGCAGTATTTT.